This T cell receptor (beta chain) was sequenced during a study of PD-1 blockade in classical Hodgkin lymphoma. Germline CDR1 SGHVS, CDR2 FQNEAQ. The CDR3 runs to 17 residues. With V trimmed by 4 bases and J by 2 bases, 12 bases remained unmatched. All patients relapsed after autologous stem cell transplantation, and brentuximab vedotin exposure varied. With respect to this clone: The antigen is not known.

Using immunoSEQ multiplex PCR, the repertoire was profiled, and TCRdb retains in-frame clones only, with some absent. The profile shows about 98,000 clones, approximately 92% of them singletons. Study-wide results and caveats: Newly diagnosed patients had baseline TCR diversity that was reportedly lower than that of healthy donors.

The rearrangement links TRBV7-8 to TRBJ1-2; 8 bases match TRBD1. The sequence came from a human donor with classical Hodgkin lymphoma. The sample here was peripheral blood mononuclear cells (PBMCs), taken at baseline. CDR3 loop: CASSWFALRTGNYGYTF. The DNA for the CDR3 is TGTGCCAGCAGCTGGTTTGCCCTAAGGACAGGGAACTATGGCTACACCTTC. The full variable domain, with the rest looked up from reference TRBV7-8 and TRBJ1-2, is GAGVSQSPRYKVAKRGQDVALRCDPISGHVSLFWYQQALGQGPEFLTYFQNEAQLDKSGLPSDRFFAERPEGSVSTLKIQRTQQEDSAVYLCASSWFALRTGNYGYTFGSGTRLTVV.